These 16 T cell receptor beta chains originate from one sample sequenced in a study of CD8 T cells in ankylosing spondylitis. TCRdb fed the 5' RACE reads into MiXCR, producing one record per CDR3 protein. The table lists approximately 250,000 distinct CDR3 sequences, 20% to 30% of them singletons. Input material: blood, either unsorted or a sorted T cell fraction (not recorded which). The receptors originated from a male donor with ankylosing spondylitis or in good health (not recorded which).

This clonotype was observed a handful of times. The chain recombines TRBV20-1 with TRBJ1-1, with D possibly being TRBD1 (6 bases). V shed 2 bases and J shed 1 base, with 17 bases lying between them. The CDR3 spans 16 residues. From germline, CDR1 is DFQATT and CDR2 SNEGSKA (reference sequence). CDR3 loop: CSARTGTSGRNTEAFF. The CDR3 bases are TGCAGTGCTAGAACCGGGACATCAGGAAGGAACACTGAAGCTTTCTTT.

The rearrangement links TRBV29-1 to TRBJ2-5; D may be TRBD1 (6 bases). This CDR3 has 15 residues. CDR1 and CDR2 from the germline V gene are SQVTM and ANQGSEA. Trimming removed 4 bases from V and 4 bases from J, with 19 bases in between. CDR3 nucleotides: TGCAGCGTTGTGGGAGCAGCCCAAGGGGGAGAGACCCAGTACTTC. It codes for CSVVGAAQGGETQYF.

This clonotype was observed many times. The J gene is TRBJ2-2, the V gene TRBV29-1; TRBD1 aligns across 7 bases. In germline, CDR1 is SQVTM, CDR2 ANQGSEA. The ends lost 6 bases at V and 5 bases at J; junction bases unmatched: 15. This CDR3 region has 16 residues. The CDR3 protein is CSVASKGGVMTGELFF. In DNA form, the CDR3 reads TGCAGCGTGGCCTCGAAAGGGGGCGTCATGACCGGGGAGCTGTTTTTT.

In DNA, the CDR3 is TGTGCCATCAGTGAGTTCAGGGACGAGACCCAGTACTTC. It is translated as CAISEFRDETQYF. The chain has TRBV10-3 and TRBJ2-5, with D perhaps TRBD1 or TRBD2 (5 bases each). Per the germline V gene, CDR1 is ENHRY and CDR2 is SYGVKD. The CDR3 runs to 13 residues. Trimming removed 1 base at V and 5 bases at J, with 8 bases between.

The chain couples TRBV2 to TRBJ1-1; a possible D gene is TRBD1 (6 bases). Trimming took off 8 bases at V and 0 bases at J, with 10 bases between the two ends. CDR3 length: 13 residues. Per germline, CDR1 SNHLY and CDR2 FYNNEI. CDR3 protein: CASHREMNTEAFF. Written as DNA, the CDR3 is TGTGCCAGCCACAGGGAGATGAACACTGAAGCTTTCTTT.

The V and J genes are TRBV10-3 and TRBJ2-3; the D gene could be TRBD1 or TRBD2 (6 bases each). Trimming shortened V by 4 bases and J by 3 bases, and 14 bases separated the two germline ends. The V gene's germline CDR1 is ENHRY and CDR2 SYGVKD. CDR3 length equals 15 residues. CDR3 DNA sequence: TGTGCCATCAGTGGTGGCGTAGGGGGGACAGATACGCAGTATTTT. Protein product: CAISGGVGGTDTQYF.

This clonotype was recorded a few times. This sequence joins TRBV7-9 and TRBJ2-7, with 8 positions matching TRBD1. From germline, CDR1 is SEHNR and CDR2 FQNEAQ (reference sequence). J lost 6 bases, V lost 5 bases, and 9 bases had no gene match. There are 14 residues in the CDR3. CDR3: CASSVDRGRGEQYF. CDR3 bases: TGTGCCAGCAGCGTCGACAGGGGACGCGGCGAGCAGTACTTC.

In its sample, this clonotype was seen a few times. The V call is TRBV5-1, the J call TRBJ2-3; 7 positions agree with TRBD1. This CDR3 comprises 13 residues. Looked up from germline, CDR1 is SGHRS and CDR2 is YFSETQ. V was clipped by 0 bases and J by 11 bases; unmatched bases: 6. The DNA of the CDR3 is TGCGCCAGCAGCTTGGGACCGGGACAGATGCAGTATTTT. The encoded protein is CASSLGPGQMQYF.

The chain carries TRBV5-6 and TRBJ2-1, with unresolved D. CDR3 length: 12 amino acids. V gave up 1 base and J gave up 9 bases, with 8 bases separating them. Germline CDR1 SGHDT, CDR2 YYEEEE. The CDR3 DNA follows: TGTGCCAGCAGCTTGTACCGAACTGAGCAGTTCTTC. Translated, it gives CASSLYRTEQFF.

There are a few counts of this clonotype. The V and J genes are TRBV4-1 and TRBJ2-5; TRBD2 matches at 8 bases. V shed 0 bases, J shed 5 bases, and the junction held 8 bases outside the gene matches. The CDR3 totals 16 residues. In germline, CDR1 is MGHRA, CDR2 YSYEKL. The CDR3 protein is CASSQDPGGGPETQYF. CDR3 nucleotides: TGCGCCAGCAGCCAAGATCCCGGCGGGGGGCCCGAGACCCAGTACTTC.

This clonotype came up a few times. The CDR3 is CASSPWGAQMNTEAFF. CDR3 in DNA: TGTGCCAGCAGTCCCTGGGGGGCCCAAATGAACACTGAAGCTTTCTTT. The genes are TRBV6-1 and TRBJ1-1; D is perhaps TRBD1 (6 bases). The germline CDR1 and CDR2 sequences are MNHNS and SASEGT. Trimming took 5 bases from V and 0 from J, leaving 16 bases between them. The length of the CDR3 is 16 residues.

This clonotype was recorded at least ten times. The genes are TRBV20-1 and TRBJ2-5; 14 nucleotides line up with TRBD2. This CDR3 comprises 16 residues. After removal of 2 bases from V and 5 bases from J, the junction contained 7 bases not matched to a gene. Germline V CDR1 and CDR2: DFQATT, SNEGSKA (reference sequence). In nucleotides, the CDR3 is TGCAGTGCTAGATCACCGACTAGCGGGGGGGTCGAGACCCAGTACTTC. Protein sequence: CSARSPTSGGVETQYF.

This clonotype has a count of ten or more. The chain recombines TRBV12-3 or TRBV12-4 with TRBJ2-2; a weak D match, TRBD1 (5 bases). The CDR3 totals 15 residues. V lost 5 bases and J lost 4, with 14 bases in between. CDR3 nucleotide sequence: TGTGCCAGCAGTAAAAGGGGATGGGGCACCGGGGAGCTGTTTTTT. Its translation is CASSKRGWGTGELFF.

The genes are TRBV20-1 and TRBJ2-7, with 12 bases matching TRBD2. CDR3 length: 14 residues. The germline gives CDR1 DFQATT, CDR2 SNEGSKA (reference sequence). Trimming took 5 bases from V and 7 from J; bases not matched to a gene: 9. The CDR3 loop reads CSAGTSGGTFEQYF. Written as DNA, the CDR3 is TGCAGTGCTGGTACTAGCGGGGGGACTTTTGAGCAGTACTTC.

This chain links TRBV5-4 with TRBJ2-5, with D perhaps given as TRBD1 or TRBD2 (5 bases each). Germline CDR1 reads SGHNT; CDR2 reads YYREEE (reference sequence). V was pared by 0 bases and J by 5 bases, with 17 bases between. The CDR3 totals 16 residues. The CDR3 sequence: CASSLAGTLVRETQYF. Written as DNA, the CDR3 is TGTGCCAGCAGCTTGGCCGGGACCCTCGTCCGGGAGACCCAGTACTTC.

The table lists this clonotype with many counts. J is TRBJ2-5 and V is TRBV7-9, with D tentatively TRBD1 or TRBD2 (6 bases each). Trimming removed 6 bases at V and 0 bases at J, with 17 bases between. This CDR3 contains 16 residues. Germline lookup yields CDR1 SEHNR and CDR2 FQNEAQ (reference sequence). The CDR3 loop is CASSPIMGGHQETQYF. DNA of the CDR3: TGTGCCAGCAGTCCCATAATGGGGGGCCACCAAGAGACCCAGTACTTC.